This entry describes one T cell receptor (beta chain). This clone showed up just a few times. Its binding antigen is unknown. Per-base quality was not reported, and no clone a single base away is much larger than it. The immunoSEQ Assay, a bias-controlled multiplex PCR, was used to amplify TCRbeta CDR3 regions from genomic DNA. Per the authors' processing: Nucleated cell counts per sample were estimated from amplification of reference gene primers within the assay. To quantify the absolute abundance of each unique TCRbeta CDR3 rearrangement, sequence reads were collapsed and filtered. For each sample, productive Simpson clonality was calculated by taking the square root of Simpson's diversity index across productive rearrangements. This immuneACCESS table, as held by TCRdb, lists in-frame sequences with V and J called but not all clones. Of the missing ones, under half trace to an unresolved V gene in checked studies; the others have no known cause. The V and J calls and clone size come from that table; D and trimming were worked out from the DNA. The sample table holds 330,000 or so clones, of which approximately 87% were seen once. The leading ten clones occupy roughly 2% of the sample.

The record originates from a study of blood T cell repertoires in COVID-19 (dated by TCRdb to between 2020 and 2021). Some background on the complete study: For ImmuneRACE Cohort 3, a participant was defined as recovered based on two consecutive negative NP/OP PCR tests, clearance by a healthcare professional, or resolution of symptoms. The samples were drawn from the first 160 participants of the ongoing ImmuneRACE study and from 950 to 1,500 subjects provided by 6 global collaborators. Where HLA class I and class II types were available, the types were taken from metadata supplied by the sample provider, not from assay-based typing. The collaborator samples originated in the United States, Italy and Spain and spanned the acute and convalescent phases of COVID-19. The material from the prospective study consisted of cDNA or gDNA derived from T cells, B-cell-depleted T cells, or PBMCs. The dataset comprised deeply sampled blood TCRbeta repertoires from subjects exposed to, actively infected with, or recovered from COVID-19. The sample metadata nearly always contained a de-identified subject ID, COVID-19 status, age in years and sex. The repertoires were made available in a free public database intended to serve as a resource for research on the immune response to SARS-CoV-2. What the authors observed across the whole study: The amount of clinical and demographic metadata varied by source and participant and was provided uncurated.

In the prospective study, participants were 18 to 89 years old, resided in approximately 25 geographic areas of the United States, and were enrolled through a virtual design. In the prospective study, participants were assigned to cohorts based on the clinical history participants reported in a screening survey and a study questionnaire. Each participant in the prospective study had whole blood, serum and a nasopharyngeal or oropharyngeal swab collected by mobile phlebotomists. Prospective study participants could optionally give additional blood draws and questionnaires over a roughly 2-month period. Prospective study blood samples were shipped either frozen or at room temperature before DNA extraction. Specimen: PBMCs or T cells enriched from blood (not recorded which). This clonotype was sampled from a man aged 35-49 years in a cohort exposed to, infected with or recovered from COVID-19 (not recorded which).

The sequenced DNA is TGTGCCAGCAGCTCCGGACTCTCCCGAGGGAACACTGAAGCTTTCTTT. It encodes CASSSGLSRGNTEAFF. This chain is built from TRBV7-2 and TRBJ1-1; the D gene identity is not certain. From the cysteine through the phenylalanine, the CDR3 covers 16 amino acids. Kept here is only the CDR3 DNA, which spans 48 bases and is read in frame from base 1. CDR1 and CDR2 (SGHTA, FQGNSA) derive from the germline V gene. V and J are truncated by 4 bases and 1 base respectively, leaving an intervening sequence of 16 bases. The CDR3 plus the reference TRBV7-2 and TRBJ1-1 genes for the other parts give the full variable domain: GAGVSQSPSNKVTEKGKDVELRCDPISGHTALYWYRQSLGQGLEFLIYFQGNSAPDKSGLPSDRFSAERTGGSVSTLTIQRTQQEDSAVYLCASSSGLSRGNTEAFFGQGTRLTVV.